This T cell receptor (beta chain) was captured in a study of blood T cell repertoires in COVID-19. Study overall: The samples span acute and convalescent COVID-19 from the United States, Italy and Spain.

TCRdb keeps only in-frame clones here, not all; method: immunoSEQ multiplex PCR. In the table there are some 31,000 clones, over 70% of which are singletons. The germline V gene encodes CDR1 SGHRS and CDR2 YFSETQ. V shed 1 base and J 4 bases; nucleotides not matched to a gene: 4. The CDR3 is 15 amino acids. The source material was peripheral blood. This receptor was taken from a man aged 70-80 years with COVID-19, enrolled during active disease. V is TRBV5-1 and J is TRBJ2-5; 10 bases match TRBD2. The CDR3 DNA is TGCGCCAGCAGCTTGAGTCTAGCGGGAGCAGAGACCCAGTACTTC. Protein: CASSLSLAGAETQYF.